Reported below is one T cell receptor (beta chain). Its antigen remains unidentified. This sample stems from a study of T cell responses to AZD1222 COVID-19 vaccine. Notes on the study in general: Repertoires were obtained only post-peak T cell response.

Clones were sequenced by immunoSEQ multiplex PCR, and TCRdb holds only the in-frame ones, with some missing. The sample consists of 84,000 or so clones, about 90% of them appearing once. The starting material was peripheral blood, obtained on day 0 of AZD1222 vaccination. The clonotype comes from an adult in good health.

Here the CDR3 DNA reads TGTGCCAGTAGTTGGGTGGGGGATGAGCAGTTCTTC. Translating it yields CASSWVGDEQFF. J is TRBJ2-1 and V is TRBV19; perhaps D is TRBD1 or TRBD2 (5 bases each). The V gene lost 5 bases and the J gene lost 8 bases, with 10 bases spanning the gap. From germline, CDR1 is LNHDA and CDR2 SQIVND (reference sequence). The CDR3 has 12 amino acids.